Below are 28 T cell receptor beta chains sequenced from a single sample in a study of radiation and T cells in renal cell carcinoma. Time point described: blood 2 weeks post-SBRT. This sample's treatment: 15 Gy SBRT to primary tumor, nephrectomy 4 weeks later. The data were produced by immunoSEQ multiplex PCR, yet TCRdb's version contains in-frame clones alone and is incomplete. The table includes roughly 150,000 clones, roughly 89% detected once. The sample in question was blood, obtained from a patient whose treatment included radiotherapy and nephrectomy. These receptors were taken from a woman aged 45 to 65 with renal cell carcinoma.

Here the CDR3 reads CASRGRGSAGELFF. CDR3 in DNA: TGTGCCAGCAGGGGGAGGGGGTCAGCCGGGGAGCTGTTTTTT. The J gene is TRBJ2-2, the V gene TRBV6-5; D is perhaps TRBD2 (7 bases). Germline V gene data show CDR1 as MNHEY and CDR2 as SVGAGI. V lost 6 bases and J lost 6, with 14 bases in between. The CDR3 has 14 residues.

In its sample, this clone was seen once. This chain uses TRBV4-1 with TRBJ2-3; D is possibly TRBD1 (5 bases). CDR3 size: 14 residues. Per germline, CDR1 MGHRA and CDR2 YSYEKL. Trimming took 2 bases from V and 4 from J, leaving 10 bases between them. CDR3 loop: CASSQPGIPDTQYF. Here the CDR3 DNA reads TGCGCCAGCAGCCAACCAGGGATACCAGATACGCAGTATTTT.

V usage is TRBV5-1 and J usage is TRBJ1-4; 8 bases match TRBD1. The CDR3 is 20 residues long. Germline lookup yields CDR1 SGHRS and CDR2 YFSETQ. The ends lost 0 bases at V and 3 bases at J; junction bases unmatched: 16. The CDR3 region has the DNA TGCGCCAGCAGCTTGGATAAATCCCAGGGGGCGTTTTTTCCTAATGAAAAACTGTTTTTT. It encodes CASSLDKSQGAFFPNEKLFF. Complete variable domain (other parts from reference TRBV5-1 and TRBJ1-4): KAGVTQTPRYLIKTRGQQVTLSCSPISGHRSVSWYQQTPGQGLQFLFEYFSETQRNKGNFPGRFSGRQFSNSRSEMNVSTLELGDSALYLCASSLDKSQGAFFPNEKLFFGSGTQLSVL.

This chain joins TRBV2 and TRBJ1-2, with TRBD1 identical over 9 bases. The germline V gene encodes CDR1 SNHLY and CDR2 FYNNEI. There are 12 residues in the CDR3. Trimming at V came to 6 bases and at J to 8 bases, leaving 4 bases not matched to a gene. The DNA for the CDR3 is TGTGCCAGCAGGGGGACAGGGAGGGGCTACACCTTC. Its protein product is CASRGTGRGYTF.

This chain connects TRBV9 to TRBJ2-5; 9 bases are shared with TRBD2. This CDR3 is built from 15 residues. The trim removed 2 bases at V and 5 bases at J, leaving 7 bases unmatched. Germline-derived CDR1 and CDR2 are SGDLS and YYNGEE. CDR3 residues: CASSVSAGGQETQYF. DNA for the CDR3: TGTGCCAGCAGCGTTTCTGCGGGGGGGCAGGAGACCCAGTACTTC.

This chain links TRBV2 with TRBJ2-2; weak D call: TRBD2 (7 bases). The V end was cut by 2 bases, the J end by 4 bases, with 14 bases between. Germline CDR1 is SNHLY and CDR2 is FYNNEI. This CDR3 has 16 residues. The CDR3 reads CASSEFEGGLTGELFF. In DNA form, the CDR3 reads TGTGCCAGCAGTGAATTTGAGGGGGGGCTCACCGGGGAGCTGTTTTTT.

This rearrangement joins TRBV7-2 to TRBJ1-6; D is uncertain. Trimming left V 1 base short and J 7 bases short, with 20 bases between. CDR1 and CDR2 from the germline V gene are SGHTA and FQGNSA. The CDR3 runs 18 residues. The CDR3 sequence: CASSLEAPIHNYNSPLHF. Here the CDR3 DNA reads TGTGCCAGCAGCTTAGAGGCCCCAATCCATAATTACAATTCACCCCTCCACTTT.

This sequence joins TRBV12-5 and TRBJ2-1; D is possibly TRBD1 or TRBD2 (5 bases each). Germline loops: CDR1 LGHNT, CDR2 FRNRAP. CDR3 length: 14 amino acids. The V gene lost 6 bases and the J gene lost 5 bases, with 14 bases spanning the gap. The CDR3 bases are TGTGCTAGTGGACGGGACCCCGGCCACAATGAGCAGTTCTTC. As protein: CASGRDPGHNEQFF.

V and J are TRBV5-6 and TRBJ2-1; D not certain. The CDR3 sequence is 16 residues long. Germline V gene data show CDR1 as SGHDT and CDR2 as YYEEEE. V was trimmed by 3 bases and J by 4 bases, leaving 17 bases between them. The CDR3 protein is CASSYSGPLLYNEQFF. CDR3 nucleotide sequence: TGTGCCAGCAGCTACTCGGGTCCCCTTTTGTACAATGAGCAGTTCTTC.

The CDR3 sequence: CASSTGGENTGELFF. The CDR3 DNA reads TGCGCCAGCAGCACTGGTGGTGAGAACACCGGGGAGCTGTTTTTT. The rearrangement uses TRBV5-1 and TRBJ2-2; D remains ambiguous. Trimming removed 4 bases at V and 1 base at J, with 11 bases between. CDR1 and CDR2 (germline): SGHRS, YFSETQ. This CDR3 comprises 15 residues.

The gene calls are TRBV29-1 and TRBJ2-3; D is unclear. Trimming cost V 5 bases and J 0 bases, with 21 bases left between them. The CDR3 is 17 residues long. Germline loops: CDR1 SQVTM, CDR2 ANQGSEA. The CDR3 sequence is CSVRPMWLPLSTDTQYF. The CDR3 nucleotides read TGCAGCGTTCGCCCCATGTGGCTACCCCTTAGCACAGATACGCAGTATTTT.

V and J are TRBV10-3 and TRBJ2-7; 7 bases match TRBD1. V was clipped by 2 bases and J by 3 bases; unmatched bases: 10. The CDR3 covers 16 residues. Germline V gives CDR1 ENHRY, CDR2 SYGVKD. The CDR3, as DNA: TGTGCCATCAGTGAGCGAACTTCAAGGGGGCTCTACGAGCAGTACTTC. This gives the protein CAISERTSRGLYEQYF.

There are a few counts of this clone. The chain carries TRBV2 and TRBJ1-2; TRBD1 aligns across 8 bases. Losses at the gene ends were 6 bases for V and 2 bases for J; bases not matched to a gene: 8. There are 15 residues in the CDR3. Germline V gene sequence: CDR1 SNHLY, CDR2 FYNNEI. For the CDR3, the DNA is TGTGCCAGCAGGACCCGGGACAGGCTCAACTATGGCTACACCTTC. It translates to CASRTRDRLNYGYTF.

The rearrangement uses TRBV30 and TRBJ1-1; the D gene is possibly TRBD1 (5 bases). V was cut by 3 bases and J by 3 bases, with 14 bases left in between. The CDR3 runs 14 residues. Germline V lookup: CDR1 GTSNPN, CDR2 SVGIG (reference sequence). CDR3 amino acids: CAWRRGLRDTEAFF. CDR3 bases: TGTGCCTGGAGGCGGGGGTTGCGGGACACTGAAGCTTTCTTT.

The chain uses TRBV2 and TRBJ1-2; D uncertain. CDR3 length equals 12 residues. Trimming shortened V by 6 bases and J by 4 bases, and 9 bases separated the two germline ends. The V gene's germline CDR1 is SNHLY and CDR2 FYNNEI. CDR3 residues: CASSIDRYGYTF. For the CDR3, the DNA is TGTGCCAGCAGCATCGATCGCTATGGCTACACCTTC.

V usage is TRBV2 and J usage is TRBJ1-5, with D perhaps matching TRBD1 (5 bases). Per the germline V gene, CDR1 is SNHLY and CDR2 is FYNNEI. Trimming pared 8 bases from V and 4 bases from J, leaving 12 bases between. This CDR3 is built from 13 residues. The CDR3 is CASQGEVNQPQHF. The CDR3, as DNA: TGTGCCAGCCAAGGGGAGGTGAATCAGCCCCAGCATTTT.

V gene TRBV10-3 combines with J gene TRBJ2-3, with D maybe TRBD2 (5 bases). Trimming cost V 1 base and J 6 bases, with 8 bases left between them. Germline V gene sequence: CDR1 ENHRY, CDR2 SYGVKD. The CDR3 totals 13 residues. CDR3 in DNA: TGTGCCATCAGTGAGTTTCGCGGGGATACGCAGTATTTT. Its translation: CAISEFRGDTQYF.

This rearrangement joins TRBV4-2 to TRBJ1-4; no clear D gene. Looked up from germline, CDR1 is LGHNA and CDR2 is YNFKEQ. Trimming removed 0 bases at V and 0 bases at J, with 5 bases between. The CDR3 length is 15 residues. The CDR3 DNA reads TGTGCCAGCAGCCAAGATGAGGCAACTAATGAAAAACTGTTTTTT. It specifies CASSQDEATNEKLFF.

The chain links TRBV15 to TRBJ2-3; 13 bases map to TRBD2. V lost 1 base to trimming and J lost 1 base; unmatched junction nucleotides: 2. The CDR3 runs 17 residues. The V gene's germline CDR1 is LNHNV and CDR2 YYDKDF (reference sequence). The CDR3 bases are TGTGCCACCAGCAGAGGCGGACTAGCGGGGGGCACAGATACGCAGTATTTT. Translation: CATSRGGLAGGTDTQYF. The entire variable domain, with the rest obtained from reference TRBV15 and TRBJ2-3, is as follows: DAMVIQNPRYQVTQFGKPVTLSCSQTLNHNVMYWYQQKSSQAPKLLFHYYDKDFNNEADTPDNFQSRRPNTSFCFLDIRSPGLGDTAMYLCATSRGGLAGGTDTQYFGPGTRLTVL.

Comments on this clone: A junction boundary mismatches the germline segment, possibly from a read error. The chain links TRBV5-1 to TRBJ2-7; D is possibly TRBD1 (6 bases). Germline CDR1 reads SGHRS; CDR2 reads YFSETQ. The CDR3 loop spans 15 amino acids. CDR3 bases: TGCGCCAGCAGCTCGGGTTTGTTGGGGGCCTACAAGCAGTACTTC. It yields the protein CASSSGLLGAYKQYF.

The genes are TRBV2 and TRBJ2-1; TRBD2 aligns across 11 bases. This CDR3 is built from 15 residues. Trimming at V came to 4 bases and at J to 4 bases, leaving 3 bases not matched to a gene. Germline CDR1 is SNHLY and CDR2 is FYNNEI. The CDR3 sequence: CASSAGTSGYNEQFF. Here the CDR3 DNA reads TGTGCCAGCAGTGCCGGGACTAGCGGATACAATGAGCAGTTCTTC.

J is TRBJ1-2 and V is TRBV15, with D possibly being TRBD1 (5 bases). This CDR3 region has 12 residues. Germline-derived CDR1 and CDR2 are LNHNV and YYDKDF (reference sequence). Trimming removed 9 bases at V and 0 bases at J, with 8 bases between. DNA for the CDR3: TGTGCCACACAGACAGCTAACTATGGCTACACCTTC. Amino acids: CATQTANYGYTF.

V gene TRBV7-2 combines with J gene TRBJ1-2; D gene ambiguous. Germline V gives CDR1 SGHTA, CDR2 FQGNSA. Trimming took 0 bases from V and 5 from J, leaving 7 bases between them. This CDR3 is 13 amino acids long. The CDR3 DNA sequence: TGTGCCAGCAGCTTAGCTGGCTTTTATGGCTACACCTTC. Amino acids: CASSLAGFYGYTF.

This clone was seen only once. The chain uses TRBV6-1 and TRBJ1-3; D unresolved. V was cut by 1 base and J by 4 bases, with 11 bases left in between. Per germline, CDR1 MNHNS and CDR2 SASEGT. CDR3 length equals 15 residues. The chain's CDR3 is CASSEDKGRGNTIYF. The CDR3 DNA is TGTGCCAGCAGTGAAGACAAGGGAAGGGGAAACACCATATATTTT.

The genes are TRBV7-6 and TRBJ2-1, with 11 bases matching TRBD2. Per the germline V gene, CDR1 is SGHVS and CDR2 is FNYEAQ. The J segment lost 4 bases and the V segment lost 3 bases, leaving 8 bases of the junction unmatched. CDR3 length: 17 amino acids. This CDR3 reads CASSLRVGTSGYNEQFF. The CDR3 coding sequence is TGTGCCAGCAGCTTGAGGGTGGGGACTAGCGGTTACAATGAGCAGTTCTTC.

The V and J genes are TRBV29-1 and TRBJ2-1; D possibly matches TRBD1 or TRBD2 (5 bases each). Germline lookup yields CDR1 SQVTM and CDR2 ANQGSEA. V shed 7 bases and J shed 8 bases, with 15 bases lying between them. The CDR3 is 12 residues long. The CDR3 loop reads CSARDPPDEQFF. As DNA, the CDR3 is TGCAGCGCCCGGGACCCCCCCGATGAGCAGTTCTTC.

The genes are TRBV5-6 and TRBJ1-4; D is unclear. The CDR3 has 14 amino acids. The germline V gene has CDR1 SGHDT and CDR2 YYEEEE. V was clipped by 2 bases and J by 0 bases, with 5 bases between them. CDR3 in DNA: TGTGCCAGCAGCTTTGTAGCAACTAATGAAAAACTGTTTTTT. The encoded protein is CASSFVATNEKLFF.

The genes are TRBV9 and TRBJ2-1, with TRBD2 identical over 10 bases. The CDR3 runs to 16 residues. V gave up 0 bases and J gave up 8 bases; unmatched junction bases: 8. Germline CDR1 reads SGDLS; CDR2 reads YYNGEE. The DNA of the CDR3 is TGTGCCAGCAGCGTAGCTACACTAGCGGGGAGGGATGAGCAGTTCTTC. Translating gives CASSVATLAGRDEQFF.